A single sample is the source of the 5 T cell receptor beta chains below, sequenced in a study of CD8 T cells in Susac syndrome. Random hexamers primed reverse transcription of about 0.5 to 1 ug RNA. From the immunoSEQ multiplex PCR reads, TCRdb called clonotypes with MiXCR, one entry per CDR3 protein. Of about 150,000 distinct CDR3 sequences listed, approximately 96% are singletons. The sequencing sample was made of CD4+ T cells from PBMCs. These receptors all come from a human donor with Susac syndrome.

This clonotype was found a few times. This chain links TRBV13 with TRBJ2-3, with 8 bases fitting TRBD2. The length of the CDR3 is 14 residues. Per the germline V gene, CDR1 is PRHDT and CDR2 is FYEKMQ (reference sequence). V shed 5 bases and J 1 base; nucleotides not matched to a gene: 2. The CDR3, as DNA: TGTGCCAGCAGCCTGACTAGCGGCACAGATACGCAGTATTTT. It encodes CASSLTSGTDTQYF.

V and J are TRBV21-1 and TRBJ2-5; no DNA check was done on the table's D call, TRBD1. TRBV21-1 is deemed a pseudogene. The CDR3 spans 15 residues. The CDR3 loop is CASSNTDRAQETQYF. The CDR3, as DNA: TGTGCCAGCAGCAACACGGACAGGGCTCAAGAGACCCAGTACTTC.

DNA for the CDR3: TGCAGTGTTCCGGGACAGGGACACAATGAGCAGTTCTTC. Translated: CSVPGQGHNEQFF. The rearrangement links TRBV20-1 to TRBJ2-1; 9 bases fit TRBD1. The V and J ends lost 7 bases and 5 bases, in that order; junction bases with no gene match: 6. In germline, CDR1 is DFQATT, CDR2 SNEGSKA (reference sequence). CDR3 length: 13 residues.

The rearrangement uses TRBV5-4 and TRBJ2-1; weak D call: TRBD2 (6 bases). Germline CDR1 is SGHNT and CDR2 is YYREEE (reference sequence). The CDR3 spans 15 residues. The V gene lost 5 bases and the J gene lost 0 bases, with 12 bases spanning the gap. CDR3 coding DNA: TGTGCCAGCAGGAATCGGGGGAGCTCCTACAATGAGCAGTTCTTC. This sequence encodes CASRNRGSSYNEQFF.

This chain links TRBV24-1 with TRBJ1-5; D may be TRBD1 (6 bases). Per germline, CDR1 KGHDR and CDR2 SFDVKD. This CDR3 spans 13 amino acids. V lost 7 bases, J lost 1 base, and 7 bases lay in between. Written as DNA, the CDR3 is TGTGCCACCAGCAGGGGAAGCAATCAGCCCCAGCATTTT. Its protein is CATSRGSNQPQHF.